This entry features one T cell receptor beta chain sequence. The sample belongs to a study of blood T cell repertoires in COVID-19. The wider study: The United States, Italy and Spain supplied acute and convalescent COVID-19 samples. The cDNA or gDNA used as material had been derived from T cells, B-cell-depleted T cells, or PBMCs.

The germline V gene encodes CDR1 MNHEY and CDR2 SMNVEV (reference sequence). V lost 3 bases and J lost 8, with 16 bases in between. The CDR3 runs to 14 residues. How the authors handled the data: Researchers report that nucleated cell counts were estimated from reference gene primer amplification. The method was immunoSEQ multiplex PCR; TCRdb's version includes in-frame clones alone and lacks a portion of them. That table gives V, J and clone size, and the DNA gave D and trimming. The table lists approximately 36,000 clones, about 90% of them singletons. The source of this sequence is a man between 60 and 75 years old with acute or convalescent COVID-19. The chain recombines TRBV27 with TRBJ1-2; possibly TRBD1 for D (6 bases). Sequences were obtained from peripheral blood. CDR3 nucleotides: TGTGCCAGCAGTTTCCGGTCGGGGCAGGGGGGCTACACCTTC. Translation: CASSFRSGQGGYTF.